The rows below give T cell receptor beta chains drawn from one sample of a study of vaccination and CD4 T cells after COVID-19. No antigen is known for these receptors. TCRdb re-analysed the PCR reads in MiXCR, keeping a single row per CDR3 protein. The table includes some 16,000 distinct CDR3 sequences, around 53% detected once. Material for sequencing was CD4+ T cells from blood, cultured in vitro. Receptors originate from a human donor who had recovered from COVID-19. CDR3s include the opening cysteine and the closing phenylalanine or tryptophan. The D gene is left open where the match is weak. The listing skips clone size in some rows; elsewhere it reads once, few, many or a size class.

D gene	clone size	J gene	V gene	CDR3 protein	CDR3 DNA
TRBD2	-	TRBJ2-5	TRBV9	CASTVSGGGQETQYF	TGTGCCAGCACCGTCTCGGGGGGGGGGCAAGAGACCCAGTACTTC
-	-	TRBJ1-1	TRBV5-1	CASSSDKNTEAFF	TGCGCCAGCAGCTCGGACAAGAACACTGAAGCTTTCTTT
TRBD1	medium-sized	TRBJ1-6	TRBV6-1	CASRDRDRVSPLHF	TGTGCCAGCAGGGACCGGGACAGGGTTTCACCCCTCCACTTT
-	few	TRBJ1-1	TRBV7-3	CASSRTAAGGDEAFF	TGTGCCAGCAGCCGAACGGCGGCCGGAGGCGATGAAGCTTTCTTT
-	-	TRBJ1-6	TRBV2	CASSKRFSYNSPLHF	TGTGCCAGCAGTAAGAGATTCTCCTATAATTCACCCCTCCACTTT
TRBD1	-	TRBJ1-2	TRBV20-1	CSASPAGQLWGGYTF	TGCAGTGCTAGCCCCGCGGGACAGCTCTGGGGTGGCTACACCTTC
-	few	TRBJ2-2	TRBV20-1	CSAFAPGTGELFF	TGCAGTGCATTTGCCCCGGGCACCGGGGAGCTGTTTTTT
-	few	TRBJ1-6	TRBV28	CASSLSRGLGSYNSPLHF	TGTGCCAGCAGTTTATCCCGGGGCCTTGGCTCCTATAATTCACCCCTCCACTTT
-	-	TRBJ1-3	TRBV20-1	CSARDYAGSGNTIYF	TGCAGTGCTAGAGATTACGCAGGATCCGGAAACACCATATATTTT
-	-	TRBJ2-1	TRBV11-3	CASNIGRSSYNEQFF	TGTGCCAGCAACATAGGGAGGAGCTCCTACAATGAGCAGTTCTTC
TRBD1	medium-sized	TRBJ2-7	TRBV19	CASSTGDGQGALPSYEQYF	TGTGCCAGTAGTACGGGAGACGGACAGGGGGCCCTACCCTCCTACGAGCAGTACTTC
-	once	TRBJ1-1	TRBV7-9	CASSLMGDTEAFF	TGTGCCAGCAGCTTAATGGGTGACACTGAAGCTTTCTTT
-	few	TRBJ1-2	TRBV19	CASRTRGTHGYTF	TGTGCCAGTAGGACCCGGGGAACCCATGGCTACACCTTC
TRBD1	-	TRBJ1-1	TRBV2	CASSPGQLNTEAFF	TGTGCCAGCAGTCCGGGACAGCTGAACACTGAAGCTTTCTTT
-	-	TRBJ2-7	TRBV28	CASNSNWRSPYEQYF	TGTGCCAGCAACTCAAATTGGAGGTCTCCCTACGAGCAGTACTTC
TRBD2	-	TRBJ2-3	TRBV20-1	CSAGLAGSTDTQYF	TGCAGTGCTGGTCTAGCGGGGAGCACAGATACGCAGTATTTT
TRBD1	few	TRBJ2-2	TRBV7-2	CASSPQGAGNTGELFF	TGTGCCAGCAGCCCACAGGGGGCGGGGAACACCGGGGAGCTGTTTTTT
TRBD1	few	TRBJ1-2	TRBV27	CASRTGGGYTF	TGTGCCAGCAGAACAGGGGGTGGCTACACCTTC
-	-	TRBJ1-3	TRBV6-1	CASSNLGAGNTIYF	TGTGCCAGCAGTAACCTAGGAGCTGGAAACACCATATATTTT
TRBD1	-	TRBJ2-7	TRBV6-1	CASSGDRGNEQYF	TGTGCCAGCAGTGGGGACAGGGGCAATGAGCAGTACTTC
-	-	TRBJ1-5	TRBV28	CASTSGGTLRGPQHF	TGTGCCAGCACCTCGGGAGGGACTCTAAGAGGGCCCCAGCATTTT
-	-	TRBJ1-5	TRBV19	CASSAIGGQPQHF	TGTGCCAGTTCAGCAATTGGTGGTCAGCCCCAGCATTTT
TRBD1	-	TRBJ1-1	TRBV7-2	CASSAQGDTEAFF	TGTGCCAGCAGCGCCCAGGGGGACACTGAAGCTTTCTTT
TRBD1	-	TRBJ1-1	TRBV6-1	CASTVDREGPEAFF	TGTGCCAGCACTGTCGACAGGGAAGGACCTGAAGCTTTCTTT
-	once	TRBJ1-3	TRBV11-2	CASSLATFGNTIYF	TGTGCCAGCAGCTTAGCGACATTCGGAAACACCATATATTTT
TRBD2	-	TRBJ2-7	TRBV20-1	CSAKLAGTLNSYEQYF	TGCAGTGCTAAACTAGCGGGAACCCTAAACTCCTACGAGCAGTACTTC
TRBD2	-	TRBJ2-2	TRBV2	CASSETSGNTGELFF	TGTGCCAGCAGTGAGACTAGCGGTAACACCGGGGAGCTGTTTTTT
TRBD1	-	TRBJ1-2	TRBV6-1	CASSPMTGKVYGYTF	TGTGCCAGCAGCCCAATGACAGGGAAGGTCTATGGCTACACCTTC
-	few	TRBJ1-2	TRBV7-9	CASSLTSISYGYTF	TGTGCCAGCAGCTTAACAAGCATAAGCTATGGCTACACCTTC
-	-	TRBJ2-7	TRBV10-1	CASGGARTYEQYF	TGCGCCAGCGGGGGGGCCAGAACCTACGAGCAGTACTTC
TRBD1	-	TRBJ2-1	TRBV20-1	CSASRTGEGEQFF	TGCAGTGCTAGCCGAACAGGGGAAGGGGAGCAGTTCTTC
TRBD1	-	TRBJ2-7	TRBV19	CASSGAGTGGGEQYF	TGTGCCAGTAGTGGGGCCGGGACAGGGGGTGGCGAGCAGTACTTC
-	-	TRBJ1-2	TRBV10-3	CAIAEEGANYGYTF	TGTGCCATCGCTGAAGAGGGGGCTAACTATGGCTACACCTTC
-	-	TRBJ1-2	TRBV14	CASSRLLDGYTF	TGTGCCAGCAGCCGCTTATTGGATGGCTACACCTTC
-	-	TRBJ1-2	TRBV28	CASSLGFNYGYTF	TGTGCCAGCAGTTTGGGATTTAACTATGGCTACACCTTC
TRBD1	-	TRBJ1-1	TRBV5-1	CASSFGTVNTEAFF	TGCGCCAGCAGCTTCGGGACAGTGAACACTGAAGCTTTCTTT
TRBD1	few	TRBJ2-1	TRBV11-2	CASSGQGWDSAYNEQFF	TGTGCCAGCAGCGGACAGGGTTGGGACTCGGCCTACAATGAGCAGTTCTTC
-	-	TRBJ2-7	TRBV6-2/TRBV6-3	CASSSINGPTPYEQYF	TGTGCCAGCAGTTCTATTAACGGACCCACACCCTACGAGCAGTACTTC
TRBD2	-	TRBJ2-1	TRBV7-8	CASSPPGLAGGEQFF	TGTGCCAGCAGCCCTCCGGGACTAGCGGGAGGTGAGCAGTTCTTC
-	-	TRBJ1-2	TRBV12-3/TRBV12-4	CASSLSFVHRAEDYGYTF	TGTGCCAGCAGTTTAAGCTTCGTGCACAGGGCAGAAGACTATGGCTACACCTTC
TRBD1	-	TRBJ2-2	TRBV12-3/TRBV12-4	CASILQGTGELFF	TGTGCCAGCATCCTACAGGGGACCGGGGAGCTGTTTTTT
-	few	TRBJ1-1	TRBV28	CASSPGTGGTEAFF	TGTGCCAGCAGTCCCGGGACGGGTGGGACTGAAGCTTTCTTT
TRBD1	-	TRBJ2-2	TRBV18	CASSPRAGGMNTGELFF	TGTGCCAGCTCACCTCGAGCAGGGGGAATGAACACCGGGGAGCTGTTTTTT
-	-	TRBJ1-5	TRBV5-6	CASSRAVGGRYQPQHF	TGTGCCAGCAGCCGCGCGGTGGGGGGGCGTTATCAGCCCCAGCATTTT
-	-	TRBJ2-7	TRBV11-3	CASSPTVSYEQYF	TGTGCCAGCAGCCCGACGGTCTCCTACGAGCAGTACTTC
TRBD2	-	TRBJ2-7	TRBV7-2	CASSLVGGGLAGGNYEQYF	TGTGCCAGCAGCTTAGTGGGCGGGGGACTAGCGGGAGGAAACTACGAGCAGTACTTC
-	once	TRBJ2-2	TRBV4-1	CASSQESPSILGGHTGELFF	TGCGCCAGCAGCCAAGAATCCCCTTCCATCCTAGGCGGTCACACCGGGGAGCTGTTTTTT
TRBD1	-	TRBJ1-1	TRBV20-1	CSARNSRQGATEAFF	TGCAGTGCTAGAAACTCACGACAGGGTGCCACTGAAGCTTTCTTT
-	-	TRBJ1-2	TRBV12-3/TRBV12-4	CASSLPNTGDYGYTF	TGTGCCAGCAGCCTCCCTAACACCGGAGACTATGGCTACACCTTC
TRBD1	few	TRBJ2-3	TRBV10-3	CAIRGRTGGSADTQYF	TGTGCCATCAGAGGTAGGACAGGGGGTTCAGCAGATACGCAGTATTTT
-	-	TRBJ2-3	TRBV6-2/TRBV6-3	CASTDPLDTQYF	TGTGCCAGCACCGACCCTCTAGATACGCAGTATTTT
-	-	TRBJ2-5	TRBV10-1	CASSESMGAQETQYF	TGCGCCAGCAGTGAGTCAATGGGAGCACAAGAGACCCAGTACTTC